This entry is about one T cell receptor beta chain. Its antigen remains unknown. The protocol was immunoSEQ multiplex PCR, while the TCRdb copy is restricted to in-frame clones and leaves out a portion. The sample carries approximately 70,000 clones, about 85% recorded once. The sample belongs to a study of OX40 agonist ivuxolimab in advanced cancers. Study as a whole: Every 2 weeks, ivuxolimab was infused into the patients intravenously at between 0.01 and 10 mg/kg. Notes on the study in general: There were also nonresponders showing low normalized T-cell clonal expansion. There was clonal expansion of CD4+ and CD8+ blood T cells by week 6 at 0.1 to 3.0 mg/kg.

The CDR3 is made up of 14 amino acids. Between the trimmed V and J ends, which lost 3 bases and 2 bases, there was a span of 11 bases. Per the germline V gene, CDR1 is MGHRA and CDR2 is YSYEKL. The TCR comes from an adult with an advanced solid tumor such as melanoma, head and neck, liver or kidney cancer. The starting material was CD4+ or CD8+ T cells sorted from blood, obtained in a trial of the OX40 agonist ivuxolimab. The chain joins TRBV4-1 to TRBJ2-7; weak D call: TRBD1 (5 bases). Here the CDR3 reads CASSQAGSAYEQYF. CDR3 coding DNA: TGCGCCAGCAGCCAGGCAGGGTCCGCCTACGAGCAGTACTTC.